A selection of T cell receptor beta chains follows, all from one sample in a study of regulatory T cells in long-lasting Graves disease. TCRdb reanalysed the multiplex PCR reads using MiXCR and keeps one entry per CDR3 protein. The table lists around 500,000 distinct CDR3 sequences, about 15% of them singletons. These data were likewise used in another study, on T cells in Graves' hyperthyroidism and ophthalmopathy.

The sample consisted of peripheral blood mononuclear cells (PBMCs), taken at new diagnosis, from a patient treated with antithyroid drugs. The receptors were sampled from a woman aged 40-65 years with Graves disease. Each CDR3 is given with its conserved first and last residue. Fields, in order: J gene, V gene, CDR3 protein.

J: TRBJ1-4
V: TRBV11-2
CDR3: CASSLGGTARNEKLFF

J: TRBJ1-1
V: TRBV10-3
CDR3: CAISGTVGQIEAFF

J: TRBJ1-1
V: TRBV20-1
CDR3: CSGGAGNTEAFF

J: TRBJ2-1
V: TRBV2
CDR3: CASNHRGGLAGAEQFF

J: TRBJ1-1
V: TRBV30
CDR3: CAWSRDRVNTEAFF

J: TRBJ1-2
V: TRBV12-3/TRBV12-4
CDR3: CASSLLRKGYTF

J: TRBJ1-1
V: TRBV29-1
CDR3: CSVGYDSFNTEAFF

J: TRBJ2-7
V: TRBV20-1
CDR3: CSARGDRRHEQYF

J: TRBJ1-1
V: TRBV29-1
CDR3: CSVLQGSSTEAFF

J: TRBJ2-3
V: TRBV7-4
CDR3: CASSVGGALDAQYF

J: TRBJ1-1
V: TRBV3-1
CDR3: CASTRQGAPEAFF

J: TRBJ1-4
V: TRBV12-3/TRBV12-4
CDR3: CASSTDRPGEKLFF

J: TRBJ1-6
V: TRBV6-1
CDR3: CASTSEGVRNSPLHF

J: TRBJ1-1
V: TRBV29-1
CDR3: CSVSGTGPRNTEAFF

J: TRBJ1-6
V: TRBV10-2
CDR3: CASSPEPGLGNSPLHF

J: TRBJ2-1
V: TRBV13
CDR3: CASSNRGLEYNEQFF

J: TRBJ2-3
V: TRBV11-1
CDR3: CASSFEVFGTDTQYF

J: TRBJ2-7
V: TRBV6-5
CDR3: CASSSTDFYEQYF

J: TRBJ2-3
V: TRBV7-3
CDR3: CASSLYTPQYTDTQYF

J: TRBJ2-5
V: TRBV30
CDR3: CAWSVQHQETQYF

J: TRBJ1-2
V: TRBV2
CDR3: CASSEEVAGYTF

J: TRBJ1-5
V: TRBV2
CDR3: CASNDGTSRAQPQHF

J: TRBJ2-7
V: TRBV25-1
CDR3: CASSVSGQGAYEQYF

J: TRBJ2-3
V: TRBV20-1
CDR3: CSASLGVGTDTQYF

J: TRBJ2-2
V: TRBV12-3/TRBV12-4
CDR3: CASSPRPGELFF

J: TRBJ1-4
V: TRBV28
CDR3: CASSSRDIGEKLFF

J: TRBJ2-1
V: TRBV7-9
CDR3: CASSNPGSPYNEQFF

J: TRBJ2-7
V: TRBV5-5
CDR3: CASSFQTSGNYEQYF

J: TRBJ2-1
V: TRBV2
CDR3: CASSPNTGDEQFF

J: TRBJ2-7
V: TRBV2
CDR3: CASIIAGGLSYEQYF

J: TRBJ2-7
V: TRBV4-2
CDR3: CASSQGVVAGEQYF

J: TRBJ1-5
V: TRBV30
CDR3: CAWSVLGGSQPQHF

J: TRBJ2-5
V: TRBV20-1
CDR3: CSARDRDIEIETQYF

J: TRBJ2-3
V: TRBV24-1
CDR3: CATSKHGTGSTDTQYF

J: TRBJ1-3
V: TRBV6-5
CDR3: CASSYAQGNTIYF

J: TRBJ2-3
V: TRBV5-1
CDR3: CASSFERRASTDTQYF

J: TRBJ2-3
V: TRBV2
CDR3: CASSEVPTQYF